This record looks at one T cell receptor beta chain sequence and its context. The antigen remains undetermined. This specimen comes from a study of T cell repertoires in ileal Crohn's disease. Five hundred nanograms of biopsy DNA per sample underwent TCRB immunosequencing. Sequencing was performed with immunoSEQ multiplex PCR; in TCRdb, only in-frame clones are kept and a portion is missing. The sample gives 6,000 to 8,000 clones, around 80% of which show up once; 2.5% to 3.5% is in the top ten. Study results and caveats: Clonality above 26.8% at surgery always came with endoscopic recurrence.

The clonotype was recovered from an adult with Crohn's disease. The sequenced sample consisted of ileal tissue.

Written as DNA, the CDR3 is TGTGCCAGCTCAAGACAGGACACCACCGGGGAGCTGTTTTTT. Protein sequence: CASSRQDTTGELFF. The V and J genes are TRBV18 and TRBJ2-2; D is possibly TRBD1 (6 bases). Trimming removed 5 bases from V and 4 bases from J, with 11 bases in between. Germline V lookup: CDR1 KGHSH, CDR2 LQKENI. The CDR3 extends over 14 amino acids.